This record covers a single TCR beta chain. The antigen remains unidentified. V lost 1 base, J lost 6 bases, and 9 bases lay in between. The CDR3 totals 14 residues. The germline gives CDR1 SEHNR, CDR2 FQNEAQ (reference sequence). The data belong to a study of persistence of HIV-infected CD4 T cells. Looking at the study overall: A median of about 8 years of suppressive ART preceded sampling.

The libraries were made with immunoSEQ version 4 in survey mode. Template was genomic DNA at around 9.3 ng/uL, with up to 1 ug used per sample. The table came from immunoSEQ multiplex PCR; TCRdb's copy has only in-frame clones and leaves some out. Here the sample spans more than 30,000 clones, around 80% being singletons. Lysates of CMV-infected fibroblasts at around 9.1 ug/mL stimulated these cells. Sorted nonresponding memory CD4+ T cells were CD40L-negative, CD69-negative, CD45RO-high. The sample consisted of CD4+ T cells sorted from PBMCs after roughly 18-hour stimulation, taken from a patient who received antiretroviral therapy. This chain uses TRBV7-9 with TRBJ2-2; D is ambiguous. The TCR originated in an adult man with HIV who was CMV-seropositive. CDR3 sequence (DNA): TGTGCCAGCAGCTTAGTTTTAGGATCCGGGGAGCTGTTTTTT. Amino acid sequence: CASSLVLGSGELFF.